The rows below give T cell receptor beta chains drawn from one sample of a study of response to subunit inactivated influenza vaccine. MiXCR, applied by TCRdb to the RT-PCR reads, yields one record per CDR3 protein. This table holds about 500,000 distinct CDR3 sequences, 16% found once. The starting material was CD4+ T cells sorted from PBMCs, obtained less than 30 months after vaccination. These receptors came from a man between 45 and 75 years old who received an inactivated influenza vaccine. Each CDR3 is given with its conserved first and last residue. A D gene is named only where the DNA matches it firmly. Not all rows give a size; the values are once, few, many and, for expanded clones, a class.

CDR3: CASSQNRAANYGYTF
DNA: TGCGCCAGCAGCCAAAACAGGGCTGCTAACTATGGCTACACCTTC
J: TRBJ1-2
V: TRBV4-3
D: NA
size: few

CDR3: CASSQDSRLAYNEQFF
DNA: TGCGCCAGCAGCCAAGATTCGAGGCTAGCCTACAATGAGCAGTTCTTC
J: TRBJ2-1
V: TRBV4-3
D: NA
size: NA

CDR3: CASSLGTGVRNIQYF
DNA: TGCGCCAGCAGCTTGGGGACAGGGGTAAGGAACATTCAGTACTTC
J: TRBJ2-4
V: TRBV5-1
D: TRBD1
size: few

CDR3: CASSPLLAGSFNEQFF
DNA: TGTGCCAGCTCACCCTTACTAGCGGGATCTTTCAATGAGCAGTTCTTC
J: TRBJ2-1
V: TRBV18
D: TRBD2
size: NA

CDR3: CSVAAGRDTQYF
DNA: TGCAGCGTTGCCGCAGGCAGGGATACGCAGTATTTT
J: TRBJ2-3
V: TRBV29-1
D: NA
size: few

CDR3: CASSRDTANYGYTF
DNA: TGTGCCAGCAGCCGGGACACAGCTAACTATGGCTACACCTTC
J: TRBJ1-2
V: TRBV4-2
D: NA
size: many

CDR3: CSALETGPNTEAFF
DNA: TGCAGTGCCTTAGAGACAGGACCGAACACTGAAGCTTTCTTT
J: TRBJ1-1
V: TRBV20-1
D: NA
size: NA

CDR3: CSVAQGFGSYGYTF
DNA: TGCAGCGTTGCACAGGGATTTGGGTCCTATGGCTACACCTTC
J: TRBJ1-2
V: TRBV29-1
D: NA
size: NA

CDR3: CASSPFTGQGGNTIYF
DNA: TGTGCCAGCAGCCCGTTTACGGGACAGGGTGGAAACACCATATATTTT
J: TRBJ1-3
V: TRBV5-6
D: TRBD1
size: NA

CDR3: CSASRDRNTEAFF
DNA: TGCAGTGCTAGCAGGGACAGGAACACTGAAGCTTTCTTT
J: TRBJ1-1
V: TRBV20-1
D: TRBD1
size: NA

CDR3: CASGRGTGNYGYTF
DNA: TGCGCCAGCGGCCGCGGGACAGGCAACTATGGCTACACCTTC
J: TRBJ1-2
V: TRBV4-3
D: TRBD1
size: few

CDR3: CASMGQNSYEQYF
DNA: TGTGCCAGCATGGGACAGAACTCCTACGAGCAGTACTTC
J: TRBJ2-7
V: TRBV12-3/TRBV12-4
D: TRBD1
size: many

CDR3: CASTLSGGAGYEQYF
DNA: TGTGCCAGCACCCTCTCTGGGGGGGCAGGTTACGAGCAGTACTTC
J: TRBJ2-7
V: TRBV6-1
D: NA
size: NA

CDR3: CASSTGHQETQYF
DNA: TGTGCCAGCAGCACAGGACACCAAGAGACCCAGTACTTC
J: TRBJ2-5
V: TRBV7-8
D: NA
size: few

CDR3: CASSPRGSYTEAFF
DNA: TGTGCCAGCAGCCCCCGAGGCAGCTACACTGAAGCTTTCTTT
J: TRBJ1-1
V: TRBV7-2
D: NA
size: NA

CDR3: CASSSAGGPREQYF
DNA: TGTGCCAGCAGCTCGGCGGGGGGCCCTCGAGAGCAGTACTTC
J: TRBJ2-7
V: TRBV7-2
D: TRBD2
size: once

CDR3: CASSLRQGINYGYTF
DNA: TGTGCCAGCAGCCTAAGACAGGGAATTAACTATGGCTACACCTTC
J: TRBJ1-2
V: TRBV5-5
D: TRBD1
size: NA

CDR3: CASSQTPGNTGELFF
DNA: TGCGCCAGCAGCCAAACGCCGGGGAACACCGGGGAGCTGTTTTTT
J: TRBJ2-2
V: TRBV5-1
D: NA
size: many

CDR3: CSAGGQGKTQPQHF
DNA: TGCAGTGCGGGGGGACAGGGCAAAACTCAGCCCCAGCATTTT
J: TRBJ1-5
V: TRBV20-1
D: TRBD1
size: NA

CDR3: CASSQTTGGEQYF
DNA: TGTGCCAGTAGCCAAACCACGGGGGGCGAGCAGTACTTC
J: TRBJ2-7
V: TRBV19
D: TRBD2
size: NA

CDR3: CASTQMPDRRNTNYGYTF
DNA: TGTGCCAGCACCCAAATGCCGGACAGGAGGAATACTAACTATGGCTACACCTTC
J: TRBJ1-2
V: TRBV12-3/TRBV12-4
D: TRBD1
size: few

CDR3: CASRLAGVYEQYF
DNA: TGTGCCAGCCGGCTAGCGGGAGTCTACGAGCAGTACTTC
J: TRBJ2-7
V: TRBV6-1
D: TRBD2
size: many

CDR3: CATSSRGYEQYF
DNA: TGTGCCACCAGCAGCCGGGGGTACGAGCAGTACTTC
J: TRBJ2-7
V: TRBV15
D: NA
size: NA

CDR3: CSAIGEGDTEAFF
DNA: TGCAGTGCTATTGGGGAGGGGGACACTGAAGCTTTCTTT
J: TRBJ1-1
V: TRBV20-1
D: NA
size: few

CDR3: CSARGTFSNYGYTF
DNA: TGCAGTGCCCGGGGGACTTTCTCTAACTATGGCTACACCTTC
J: TRBJ1-2
V: TRBV20-1
D: NA
size: NA

CDR3: CASSREFGTTNTGELFF
DNA: TGTGCCAGCAGCCGAGAATTCGGGACAACGAACACCGGGGAGCTGTTTTTT
J: TRBJ2-2
V: TRBV4-2
D: NA
size: NA

CDR3: CASSTTGSYEQYF
DNA: TGTGCCAGCAGTACGACAGGGAGTTACGAGCAGTACTTC
J: TRBJ2-7
V: TRBV12-3/TRBV12-4
D: TRBD1
size: few

CDR3: CSALGYNEQFF
DNA: TGCAGTGCTCTTGGCTACAATGAGCAGTTCTTC
J: TRBJ2-1
V: TRBV20-1
D: NA
size: NA

CDR3: CASSTRTGWRNTEAFF
DNA: TGTGCCAGCAGTACGCGGACAGGGTGGAGGAACACTGAAGCTTTCTTT
J: TRBJ1-1
V: TRBV6-1
D: TRBD1
size: once

CDR3: CASSRTSLGLDEQFF
DNA: TGTGCCAGCAGCCGGACTAGCCTGGGCTTGGATGAGCAGTTCTTC
J: TRBJ2-1
V: TRBV3-1
D: TRBD2
size: NA

CDR3: CASSLYGTTYEQYF
DNA: TGTGCCAGCAGCTTGTACGGGACCACCTACGAGCAGTACTTC
J: TRBJ2-7
V: TRBV5-4
D: NA
size: NA

CDR3: CASSPAGGPPGELFF
DNA: TGTGCCAGCAGCCCGGCGGGGGGGCCTCCCGGGGAGCTGTTTTTT
J: TRBJ2-2
V: TRBV7-9
D: TRBD2
size: few